One and the same sample provided the 27 T cell receptor beta chains below, sequenced in a study of blood T cell repertoires in COVID-19. The repertoire was sequenced with immunoSEQ multiplex PCR; TCRdb's copy has only in-frame clones and lacks some. The sample includes around 100,000 clones, approximately 86% seen only once; the top ten take 3% to 3.5%. Sequencing used peripheral blood. The origin of the receptors is a human donor in a cohort sampled during active COVID-19.

CDR3 sequence (DNA): TGTGCCAGCAGCAAAGGTGCGGGAGGCGCCTACGAGCAGTACTTC. The encoded protein is CASSKGAGGAYEQYF. The chain joins TRBV7-9 to TRBJ2-7; 8 bases line up with TRBD2. From germline, CDR1 is SEHNR and CDR2 FQNEAQ (reference sequence). CDR3 length: 15 residues. Trimming took 5 bases from V and 2 from J; bases not matched to a gene: 8.

The chain is built from TRBV6-2 or TRBV6-3 and TRBJ1-5; TRBD1 aligns across 11 bases. Germline-derived CDR1 and CDR2 are MNHEY and SVGEGT. The CDR3 loop spans 14 amino acids. V was pared by 5 bases and J by 5 bases, with 2 bases of the junction left unmatched. Here the CDR3 reads CASSRTGGHQPQHF. DNA of the CDR3: TGTGCCAGCAGTAGGACAGGGGGCCATCAGCCCCAGCATTTT.

The genes are TRBV6-5 and TRBJ2-7, with 15 bases aligning to TRBD2. Per the germline V gene, CDR1 is MNHEY and CDR2 is SVGAGI. This CDR3 has 15 amino acids. J was trimmed by 5 bases and V by 7 bases; bases with no gene match: 6. The CDR3 protein is CASIARTSGRDEQYF. In nucleotides, the CDR3 is TGTGCCAGCATCGCGAGGACTAGCGGGAGGGACGAGCAGTACTTC.

J is TRBJ1-1 and V is TRBV30; 9 nucleotides align to TRBD1. Germline V CDR1 and CDR2: GTSNPN, SVGIG (reference sequence). The J segment lost 4 bases and the V segment lost 3 bases, leaving 3 bases of the junction unmatched. The CDR3 covers 13 residues. In DNA, the CDR3 is TGTGCCTGGAGGGGGACAGGGCCCACTGAAGCTTTCTTT. Translated, it gives CAWRGTGPTEAFF.

V gene TRBV7-6 combines with J gene TRBJ2-3; tentatively, D is TRBD2 (5 bases). Germline lookup yields CDR1 SGHVS and CDR2 FNYEAQ. The CDR3 has 15 residues. V was shortened by 1 base and J by 2 bases, with 10 bases between the two germline ends. The CDR3 DNA is TGTGCCAGCAGCTTAGAGGTACGGGACACAGATACGCAGTATTTT. Protein product: CASSLEVRDTDTQYF.

The chain employs TRBV7-2 and TRBJ2-4, with D perhaps matching TRBD2 (5 bases). This CDR3 contains 12 residues. Trimming took 3 bases from V and 8 from J, leaving 8 bases between them. Looked up from germline, CDR1 is SGHTA and CDR2 is FQGNSA. The CDR3 reads CASSFRGDIQYF. As DNA, the CDR3 is TGTGCCAGCAGCTTCCGGGGAGACATTCAGTACTTC.

The rearrangement uses TRBV14 and TRBJ1-2; the D gene is possibly TRBD1 (5 bases). The V and J ends lost 4 bases and 6 bases respectively, with 18 bases between them. Germline CDR1 and CDR2: SGHDN and FVKESK. The CDR3 sequence is 15 residues long. The CDR3 nucleotides read TGTGCCAGCAGCCCACTGGGCAGGGCGACGAATGGCTACACCTTC. Translated, it gives CASSPLGRATNGYTF.

V usage is TRBV12-3 or TRBV12-4 and J usage is TRBJ2-7; 7 bases fit TRBD1. This CDR3 region has 13 residues. With V trimmed by 5 bases and J by 5 bases, 6 bases remained unmatched. CDR3 DNA: TGTGCCAGCAGTCCGGGACAGCGTGACGAGCAGTACTTC. Its protein is CASSPGQRDEQYF.

The rearrangement uses TRBV3-1 (or the pseudogene TRBV3-2) and TRBJ2-1, with D maybe TRBD2 (5 bases). Germline V lookup: CDR1 LGHDT, CDR2 YNNKEL (reference sequence). The CDR3 is made up of 15 amino acids. V lost 1 base to trimming and J lost 6 bases, with 13 bases between them. CDR3 protein: CASSQGRAAGNEQFF. The CDR3 region has the DNA TGTGCCAGCAGCCAAGGGCGGGCCGCGGGCAATGAGCAGTTCTTC.

The V gene is TRBV7-9, the J gene TRBJ2-6; D remains unclear. The CDR3 length is 15 residues. Germline CDR1 and CDR2: SEHNR and FQNEAQ (reference sequence). V was shortened by 7 bases and J by 2 bases, with 12 bases between the two germline ends. In nucleotides, the CDR3 is TGTGCCAGCACCCCCCGGGTTCCTGGGGCCAACGTCCTGACTTTC. Translating gives CASTPRVPGANVLTF.

This clone is a singleton in its sample. The V and J genes are TRBV6-5 and TRBJ2-3, with D perhaps matching TRBD2 (6 bases). In germline, CDR1 is MNHEY, CDR2 SVGAGI. The CDR3 runs to 14 residues. V lost 6 bases, J lost 4 bases, and 14 bases lay in between. The CDR3 nucleotides read TGTGCCAGCAGAGAGGGGCCGGGGGCAGATACGCAGTATTTT. It translates to CASREGPGADTQYF.

This chain connects TRBV28 to TRBJ2-3, with 8 bases that match TRBD2. V lost 3 bases and J lost 0; bases outside the gene matches: 2. The germline V gene has CDR1 MDHEN and CDR2 SYDVKM. The CDR3 totals 15 residues. CDR3 sequence reads: CASSLGTSSTDTQYF. In nucleotides, the CDR3 is TGTGCCAGCAGTTTGGGGACTAGTAGCACAGATACGCAGTATTTT.

The chain couples TRBV27 to TRBJ2-1; D is possibly TRBD1 (6 bases). Germline CDR1 is MNHEY and CDR2 is SMNVEV (reference sequence). V was shortened by 3 bases and J by 8 bases, with 11 bases between the two germline ends. The length of the CDR3 is 13 residues. The CDR3, as DNA: TGTGCCAGCAGTTTCAACAGGGAACATGAGCAGTTCTTC. This translates into CASSFNREHEQFF.

The chain recombines TRBV12-3 or TRBV12-4 with TRBJ1-1, with a tentative D call TRBD1 (5 bases). Trimming removed 3 bases at V and 8 bases at J, with 13 bases between. The CDR3 has 13 amino acids. The CDR3 sequence: CASSFSGRWEAFF. CDR3 nucleotide sequence: TGTGCCAGCAGTTTTTCAGGGCGCTGGGAAGCTTTCTTT.

Only one count was recorded for this clone. The chain carries TRBV7-3 and TRBJ1-3; D is undetermined. Trimming took 5 bases from V and 0 from J, leaving 14 bases between them. There are 16 residues in the CDR3. Germline assignment: CDR1 SGHTA and CDR2 FQGTGA. The DNA of the CDR3 is TGTGCCAGCAGCCTGGGCCCGCTGAGCTCTGGAAACACCATATATTTT. As protein: CASSLGPLSSGNTIYF.

The chain couples TRBV7-3 to TRBJ1-4, with 8 bases that match TRBD1. The CDR3 has 14 residues. Trimming took 5 bases from V and 4 from J; bases not matched to a gene: 3. Germline-derived CDR1 and CDR2 are SGHTA and FQGTGA. The CDR3 is CASSPTGGNEKLFF. The CDR3 DNA reads as TGTGCCAGCAGCCCCACAGGGGGTAATGAAAAACTGTTTTTT. The complete variable domain, with remaining parts taken from reference TRBV7-3 and TRBJ1-4, reads GAGVSQTPSNKVTEKGKYVELRCDPISGHTALYWYRQSLGQGPEFLIYFQGTGAADDSGLPNDRFFAVRPEGSVSTLKIQRTERGDSAVYLCASSPTGGNEKLFFGSGTQLSVL.

V usage is TRBV6-5 and J usage is TRBJ2-3, with 7 bases matching TRBD2. Germline V gene sequence: CDR1 MNHEY, CDR2 SVGAGI. This CDR3 has 16 residues. Germline trimming cut 2 bases from V and 0 bases from J; bases unmatched to any gene: 5. The CDR3: CASSYTSGTSTDTQYF. In nucleotides, the CDR3 is TGTGCCAGCAGTTACACCAGCGGGACTAGCACAGATACGCAGTATTTT.

The rearrangement joins TRBV28 to TRBJ1-5, with TRBD1 matching over 7 bases. Trimming removed 9 bases from V and 5 bases from J; junction bases left unmatched: 10. The CDR3 has 14 residues. Looked up from germline, CDR1 is MDHEN and CDR2 is SYDVKM. Here the CDR3 reads CASTQTGQYQPQHF. CDR3 nucleotides: TGTGCCAGTACCCAGACAGGGCAATATCAGCCCCAGCATTTT.

For the CDR3, the DNA is TGTGCCAGCAGTTTTTTCGACAGGCAAGAGACCCAGTACTTC. Protein sequence: CASSFFDRQETQYF. The rearrangement uses TRBV28 and TRBJ2-5; D is perhaps TRBD1 (6 bases). Between the trimmed V and J ends, which lost 3 bases and 2 bases, there was a span of 10 bases. Germline V gene sequence: CDR1 MDHEN, CDR2 SYDVKM. This CDR3 is 14 amino acids long.

The chain recombines TRBV15 with TRBJ2-3, with TRBD2 matching 9 bases. The germline V gene has CDR1 LNHNV and CDR2 YYDKDF (reference sequence). The V gene end was trimmed by 3 bases and the J gene end by 2 bases; junction bases not matched to a gene: 6. This CDR3 region has 16 residues. CDR3 amino acids: CATSRQAGGLTDTQYF. In DNA form, the CDR3 reads TGTGCCACCAGCAGGCAAGCGGGGGGTCTCACAGATACGCAGTATTTT.

This sequence joins TRBV7-3 and TRBJ1-2; TRBD1 matches at 7 bases. V dropped 2 bases and J dropped 10; count of bases not matched to a gene: 7. Germline V CDR1 and CDR2: SGHTA, FQGTGA. This CDR3 has 13 residues. CDR3 loop: CASSLHQGGDYTF. The CDR3 DNA follows: TGTGCCAGCAGCTTACACCAGGGGGGAGACTACACCTTC. Variable domain in full (rest from reference TRBV7-3 and TRBJ1-2): GAGVSQTPSNKVTEKGKYVELRCDPISGHTALYWYRQSLGQGPEFLIYFQGTGAADDSGLPNDRFFAVRPEGSVSTLKIQRTERGDSAVYLCASSLHQGGDYTFGSGTRLTVV.

This chain joins TRBV5-4 and TRBJ1-2; 7 positions agree with TRBD1. Germline CDR1 reads SGHNT; CDR2 reads YYREEE (reference sequence). This CDR3 spans 13 amino acids. The J segment lost 6 bases and the V segment lost 5 bases, leaving 7 bases of the junction unmatched. The chain's CDR3 is CASSLEGAHGYTF. The CDR3 DNA follows: TGTGCCAGCAGTCTTGAGGGGGCCCATGGCTACACCTTC.

The chain joins TRBV7-2 to TRBJ2-1; 8 nucleotides align to TRBD2. V gave up 5 bases and J gave up 0 bases; unmatched junction bases: 6. The CDR3 runs 16 residues. CDR1 is SGHTA and CDR2 is FQGNSA in the germline V gene. The CDR3 bases are TGTGCCAGCAGCCCAAAGGGGACTAGCTCCTACAATGAGCAGTTCTTC. Its translation is CASSPKGTSSYNEQFF.

V is TRBV30 and J is TRBJ1-1; D may be TRBD1 (5 bases). V was shortened by 0 bases and J by 0 bases, with 14 bases between the two germline ends. Germline values: CDR1 GTSNPN, CDR2 SVGIG (reference sequence). This CDR3 comprises 16 residues. The CDR3 is CAWSVGAGGLNTEAFF. The CDR3 nucleotides are TGTGCCTGGAGTGTAGGGGCAGGCGGTTTGAACACTGAAGCTTTCTTT.

The rearrangement uses TRBV12-3 or TRBV12-4 and TRBJ2-1, with 10 bases identical to TRBD2. CDR3 length: 13 residues. With V trimmed by 6 bases and J by 8 bases, 4 bases remained unmatched. As DNA, the CDR3 is TGTGCCAGCAGGAAGGGGACTAGCGATGAGCAGTTCTTC. Encoded protein: CASRKGTSDEQFF.

V is TRBV2 and J is TRBJ2-2, with D maybe TRBD2 (5 bases). V was pared by 4 bases and J by 7 bases, with 13 bases between. The length of the CDR3 is 14 residues. Germline V gene data show CDR1 as SNHLY and CDR2 as FYNNEI. DNA of the CDR3: TGTGCCAGCAGTGCCTCGGGGATGCACGGGGAGCTGTTTTTT. Translated: CASSASGMHGELFF. Looking up the rest from reference TRBV2 and TRBJ2-2 gives the full variable domain: EPEVTQTPSHQVTQMGQEVILRCVPISNHLYFYWYRQILGQKVEFLVSFYNNEISEKSEIFDDQFSVERPDGSNFTLKIRSTKLEDSAMYFCASSASGMHGELFFGEGSRLTVL.

CDR3 region: CASSFWTDHYGYTF. DNA of the CDR3: TGTGCCAGCAGCTTTTGGACAGACCACTATGGCTACACCTTC. V gene TRBV7-9 combines with J gene TRBJ1-2; D perhaps matches TRBD1 (6 bases). Trimming left V 3 bases short and J 3 bases short, with 11 bases between. The germline CDR1 and CDR2 sequences are SEHNR and FQNEAQ (reference sequence). This CDR3 contains 14 residues.